This T cell receptor (beta chain) originates from a study of regulatory T cells in long-lasting Graves disease. Overall study results and limits: With 2,500 to 3,000 shared public clonotypes, persistent patients exceeded new patients, who shared about 1,000. Persistent disease showed a preference for TRBV28, TRBJ1-2 and TRBJ2-5.

This clonotype was picked up a small number of times. As yet, its antigen is unknown. V lost 7 bases and J lost 5; bases outside the gene matches: 10. The CDR3 length is 15 residues. The time point was: newly diagnosed GD, antithyroid drugs for less than 3 months. RNA from PBMCs was the source of the TCR library. Through Arm-PCR of CDR3 regions and iRepertoire HTBI primers, TCR beta libraries were built. TCRdb re-analysed the multiplex PCR reads in MiXCR, keeping a single row per CDR3 protein. The table includes approximately 440,000 distinct CDR3 sequences, 15% to 20% detected once. This sample was also put to use in a study of T cells in Graves' hyperthyroidism and ophthalmopathy. From that report: Across 18 months, stable Graves' hyperthyroidism was marked by no progression to ophthalmopathy.

This clonotype was sampled from a middle-aged man with Graves disease. The chain combines TRBV12-3 or TRBV12-4 with TRBJ1-5; TRBD1 matches at 8 bases. Sequences were derived from peripheral blood mononuclear cells (PBMCs), sampled at new diagnosis, from a patient treated with antithyroid drugs. The DNA of the CDR3 is TGTGCCAGCACCCGGACAGGGAGCTTCGATCAGCCCCAGCATTTT. This codes for CASTRTGSFDQPQHF.